The rows below give T cell receptor beta chains drawn from one sample of a study of PD-1 blockade in classical Hodgkin lymphoma. The data were produced by immunoSEQ multiplex PCR, yet TCRdb's version contains in-frame clones alone and is incomplete. The table records about 110,000 clones, roughly nine tenths of them present only once. The sequencing used peripheral blood mononuclear cells (PBMCs), collected before the second cycle of nivolumab. These receptors were taken from a human donor with classical Hodgkin lymphoma. Both conserved end residues are part of each CDR3. Each record gives: V gene, CDR3 protein.

>TRBV30
CAWTPPGTGGIEQYF
>TRBV18
CASSLYPGQGYQETQYF
>TRBV12-2
CASRLELAQQETQYF
>TRBV7-2
CASSLWGRTIGTEAFF
>TRBV5-5
CASSRPPTNEKLFF
>TRBV9
CASSAGPTKNIQYF
>TRBV28
CASRVGGTNYGYTF
>TRBV19
CASSVGTGGGWNTEAFF
>TRBV19
CASSIGTGVTGELFF
>TRBV18
CASSPMTGDPGYTF
>TRBV28
CATGGRSANEKLFF
>TRBV10-3
CAISPVVWGGSSYNEQFF
>TRBV2
CASTLLLGTGELFF
>TRBV28
CATRGVVGSYEQYF
>TRBV10-3
CAISDVRSSGNTIYF
>TRBV19
CASSNGQGNEQYF
>TRBV4-2
CASSPNSGENTGELFF
>TRBV4-3
CASSQGNRGPTYEQYF
>TRBV9
CASSGRLADTDTQYF
>TRBV19
CASSPLRDRGTEAFF
>TRBV25-1
CASSGTSIKGDTQYF
>TRBV19
CASSISHLGRGEAFF
>TRBV28
CASSERTGVGEKLFF
>TRBV5-4
CASSLGFRDPGANVLTF
>TRBV5-4
CASTKSGLAGVGEQFF
>TRBV2
CASKGRVASYNEQFF
>TRBV7-9
CASSLESPYGYTF
>TRBV29-1
CSVVDGKRNSYEQYF
>TRBV11-2
CASSFYDSPLGSYNEQFF
>TRBV5-6
CASSFPVSGGTEAFF
>TRBV6-5
CASSSGVGYTF
>TRBV7-9
CASSLAGRNIQYF
>TRBV27
CASKLAGPTDTQYF
>TRBV6-1
CASRNTDTQYF
>TRBV14
CASSPRGAGNTIYF
>TRBV2
CASSGASGKTQYF
>TRBV5-1
CASSPEMGNYGYTF
>TRBV7-2
CASSPFGEGLYEQYF
>TRBV18
CASSPTGNNYGYTF
>TRBV18
CASSPRSGRGLDNEQFF
>TRBV6-5
CASTRGMGSNYGYTF
>TRBV15
CATSRDYEGGGTEAFF
>TRBV18
CASSPVGQGMDYGYTF
>TRBV7-2
CASSLGWPGGGSYEQYF
>TRBV27
CASSYTSGSYNEQFF
>TRBV15
CATSRDKELAGGEQYF